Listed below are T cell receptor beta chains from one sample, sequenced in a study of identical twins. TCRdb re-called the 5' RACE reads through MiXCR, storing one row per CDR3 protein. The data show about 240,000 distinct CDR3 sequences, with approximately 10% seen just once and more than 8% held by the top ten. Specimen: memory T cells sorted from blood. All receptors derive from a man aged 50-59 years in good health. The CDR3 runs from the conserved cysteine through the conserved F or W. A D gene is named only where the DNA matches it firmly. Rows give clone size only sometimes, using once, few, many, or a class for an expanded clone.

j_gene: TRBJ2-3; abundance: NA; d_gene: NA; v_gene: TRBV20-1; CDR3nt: TGCAGTGCACAGGACGGAACCAGCACAGATACGCAGTATTTT; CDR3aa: CSAQDGTSTDTQYF
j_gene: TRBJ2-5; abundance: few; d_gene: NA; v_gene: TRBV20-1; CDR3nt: TGCAGTGCTACCAAACCGGCGGGGCAGGGGGGCGCAGAGACCCAGTACTTC; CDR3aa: CSATKPAGQGGAETQYF
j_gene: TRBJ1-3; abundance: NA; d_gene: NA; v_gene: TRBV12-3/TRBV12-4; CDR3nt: TGTGCCAGCAGTTTAACAGGGCCGAGAGGAAACACCATATATTTT; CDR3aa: CASSLTGPRGNTIYF
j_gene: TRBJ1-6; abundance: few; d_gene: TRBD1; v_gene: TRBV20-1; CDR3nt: TGCAGTGCTAGAGATCAGGGGGGCCGGGGTTCACCCCTCCACTTT; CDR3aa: CSARDQGGRGSPLHF
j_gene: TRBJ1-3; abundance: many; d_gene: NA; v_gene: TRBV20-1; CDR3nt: TGCAGTGCTAGAGATAGGTGGACCCCTGGAAACACCATATATTTT; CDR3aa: CSARDRWTPGNTIYF
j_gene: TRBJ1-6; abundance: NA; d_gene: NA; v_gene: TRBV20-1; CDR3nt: TGCAGTGCTAGAGATCTAGACAGCGATGGTCCTCACGAAAATAATTCACCCCTCCACTTT; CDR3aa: CSARDLDSDGPHENNSPLHF
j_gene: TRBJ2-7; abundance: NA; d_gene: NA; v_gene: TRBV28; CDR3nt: TGTGCCAGCAGTGTGCCTCCCCACGAGCAGTACTTC; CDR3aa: CASSVPPHEQYF
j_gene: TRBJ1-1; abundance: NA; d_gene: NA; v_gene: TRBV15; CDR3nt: TGTGCCACCAGCAGAGAGGGGTTGACTGAAGCTTTCTTT; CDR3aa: CATSREGLTEAFF
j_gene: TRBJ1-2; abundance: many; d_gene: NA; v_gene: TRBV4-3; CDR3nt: TGCGCCAGCAGCCAAGATTACACAACCCCTGGAGGCTACACCTTC; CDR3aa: CASSQDYTTPGGYTF
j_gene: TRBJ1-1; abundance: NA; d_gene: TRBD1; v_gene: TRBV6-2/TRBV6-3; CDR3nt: TGTGCCAGCAGTTATTTGCCGGGACAGGGGATTGGGAACACTGAAGCTTTCTTT; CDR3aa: CASSYLPGQGIGNTEAFF
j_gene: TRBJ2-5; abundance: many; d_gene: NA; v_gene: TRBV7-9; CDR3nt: TGTGCCAGCAGCCTCCTCTCCGGCCCTGGAGAGACCCAGTACTTC; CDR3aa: CASSLLSGPGETQYF
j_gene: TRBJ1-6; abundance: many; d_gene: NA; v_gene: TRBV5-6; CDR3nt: TGTGCCAGCAGCTTGGCGGGGAATAATTCACCCCTCCACTTT; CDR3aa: CASSLAGNNSPLHF
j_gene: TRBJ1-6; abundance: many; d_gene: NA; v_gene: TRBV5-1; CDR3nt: TGCGCCAGCAGCTTGGTAGGACAGAGCTCACCCCTCCACTTT; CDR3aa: CASSLVGQSSPLHF
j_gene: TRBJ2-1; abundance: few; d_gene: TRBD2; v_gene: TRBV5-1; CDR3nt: TGCGCCAGCAGCTTGGGGGGGACTAGCGCATACAATGAGCAGTTCTTC; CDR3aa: CASSLGGTSAYNEQFF
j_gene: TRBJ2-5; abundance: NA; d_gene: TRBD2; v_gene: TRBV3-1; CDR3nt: TGTGCCAGCAGCCCTAGCGGGGGCCAAGAGACCCAGTACTTC; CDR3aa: CASSPSGGQETQYF
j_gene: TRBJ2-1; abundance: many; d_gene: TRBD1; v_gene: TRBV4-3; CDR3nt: TGCGCCAGCAGCCAAGATCTCAGGGGGCGACGCAATGAGCAGTTCTTC; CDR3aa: CASSQDLRGRRNEQFF
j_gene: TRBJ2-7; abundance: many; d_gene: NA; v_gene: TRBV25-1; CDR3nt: TGTGCCAGCAGCGAATCCTACGAGCAGTACTTC; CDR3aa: CASSESYEQYF
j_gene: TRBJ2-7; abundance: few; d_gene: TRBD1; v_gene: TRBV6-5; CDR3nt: TGTGCCAGCAGTTGGACAGGGGGTGCAATCTACGAGCAGTACTTC; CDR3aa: CASSWTGGAIYEQYF
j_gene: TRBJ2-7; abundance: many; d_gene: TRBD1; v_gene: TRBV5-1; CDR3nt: TGCGCCAGCAGCTCGGAAGGGACAGGGGGTATCAAGCAGTACTTC; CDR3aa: CASSSEGTGGIKQYF
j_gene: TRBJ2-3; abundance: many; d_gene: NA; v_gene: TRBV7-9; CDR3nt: TGTGCCAGCAGCTTAGAAGTCCCGGGCCCGCTACATTTT; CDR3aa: CASSLEVPGPLHF
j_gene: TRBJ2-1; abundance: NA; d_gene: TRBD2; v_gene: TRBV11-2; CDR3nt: TGTGCCAGCAGCTTAGGGGCTAGCGGGTATGAGCAGTTCTTC; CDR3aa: CASSLGASGYEQFF
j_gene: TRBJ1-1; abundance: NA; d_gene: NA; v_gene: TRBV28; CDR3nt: TGTGCGCTTTTCCGGAACACTGAAGCTTTCTTT; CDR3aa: CALFRNTEAFF
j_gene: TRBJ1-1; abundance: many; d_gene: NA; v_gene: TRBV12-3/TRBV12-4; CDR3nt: TGTGCCAGCAGCCTGGAGGGCAGGCGCGTGGAGGCTTTCTTT; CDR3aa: CASSLEGRRVEAFF